This T cell receptor beta chain was recorded in a study of Ad26.COV2.S vaccination and SARS-CoV-2 variants. Study background: Ad26.COV2.S, an intramuscular injection, was given once or twice 56 days apart. General observations from the study: Assessments of TCR breadth and depth may have underestimated the total T cell responses. With respect to non-spike TCR breadth, vaccine and placebo recipients were similar. Substantial post-vaccination breadth of spike-specific CD8+ and CD4+ T cell responses was reported.

The CDR3 has 12 residues. Looked up from germline, CDR1 is SGHAT and CDR2 is FQNNGV. With 5 bases removed from V and 4 bases from J, the gap between germline ends came to 7 bases. This clone has just one count. As yet, its antigen is unknown. Treatment meaning: approximately 18 received Ad26.COV2.S at low or high dose, single or two shots; 5 received placebo; per-sample allocation not given. After the first vaccine or placebo injection, samples were drawn on day 63. The method was immunoSEQ multiplex PCR; TCRdb's version includes in-frame clones alone and lacks a portion of them. The sample consists of roughly 300,000 clones, approximately 86% of them appearing once.

This chain links TRBV11-2 with TRBJ2-3; possibly TRBD1 for D (6 bases). This receptor was obtained from a person between 18 and 65 years old who received the Ad26.COV2.S COVID-19 vaccine or a placebo. This specimen was peripheral blood, taken in a trial of Ad26.COV2.S vaccine versus placebo. The CDR3: CASSKGADTQYF. In DNA form, the CDR3 reads TGTGCCAGCAGCAAGGGGGCAGATACGCAGTATTTT.